The present T cell receptor (beta chain) was sequenced within a study of shared T cell receptors in the human thymus. The protocol was immunoSEQ multiplex PCR, while the TCRdb copy is restricted to in-frame clones and leaves out a portion. The sample includes roughly 700,000 clones, approximately 88% of them seen just once. CDR1 and CDR2 from the germline V gene are MDHEN and SYDVKM. With 3 bases removed from V and 4 bases from J, the gap between germline ends came to 13 bases. This CDR3 comprises 15 residues. These data also formed part of another study, on human thymus T cells.

The receptor comes from a boy in the first two years of life with a congenital heart defect. The genes are TRBV28 and TRBJ2-1; D remains ambiguous. The sequencing input was thymocytes. Written as DNA, the CDR3 is TGTGCCAGCAGTTTGAGGCTTCCGAAATACAATGAGCAGTTCTTC. It translates to CASSLRLPKYNEQFF.